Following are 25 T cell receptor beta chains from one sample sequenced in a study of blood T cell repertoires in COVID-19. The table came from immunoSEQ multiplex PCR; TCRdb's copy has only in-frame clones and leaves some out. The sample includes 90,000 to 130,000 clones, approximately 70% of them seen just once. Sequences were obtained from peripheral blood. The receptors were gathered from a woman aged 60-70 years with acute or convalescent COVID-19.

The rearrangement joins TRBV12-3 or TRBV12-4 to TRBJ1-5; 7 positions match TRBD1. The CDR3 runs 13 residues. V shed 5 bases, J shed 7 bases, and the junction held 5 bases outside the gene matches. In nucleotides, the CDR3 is TGTGCCAGCAGTACAGGGGAATGGCAGCCCCAGCATTTT. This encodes CASSTGEWQPQHF.

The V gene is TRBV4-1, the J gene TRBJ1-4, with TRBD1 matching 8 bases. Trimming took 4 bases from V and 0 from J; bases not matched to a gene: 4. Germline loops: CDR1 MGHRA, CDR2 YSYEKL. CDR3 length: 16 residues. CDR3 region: CASSLGQGPTNEKLFF. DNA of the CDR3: TGCGCCAGCAGCCTCGGACAGGGACCAACTAATGAAAAACTGTTTTTT.

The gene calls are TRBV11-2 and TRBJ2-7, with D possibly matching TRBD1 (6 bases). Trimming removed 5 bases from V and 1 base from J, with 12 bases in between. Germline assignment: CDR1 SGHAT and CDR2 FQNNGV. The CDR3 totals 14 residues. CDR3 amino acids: CASSKPGDSYEQYF. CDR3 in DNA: TGTGCCAGCAGCAAACCAGGGGATTCCTACGAGCAGTACTTC.

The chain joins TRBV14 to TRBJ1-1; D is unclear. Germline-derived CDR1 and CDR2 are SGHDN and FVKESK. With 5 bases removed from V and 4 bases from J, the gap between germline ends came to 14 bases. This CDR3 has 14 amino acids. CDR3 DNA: TGTGCCAGCAGCTCCCTCGGCAGGTCCACTGAAGCTTTCTTT. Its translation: CASSSLGRSTEAFF.

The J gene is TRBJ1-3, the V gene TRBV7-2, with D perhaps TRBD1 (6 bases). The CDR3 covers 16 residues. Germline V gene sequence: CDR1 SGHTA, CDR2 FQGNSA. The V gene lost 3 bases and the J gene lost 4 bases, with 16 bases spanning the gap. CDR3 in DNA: TGTGCCAGCAGCTTGAGCTACAGGGTCGGCGGAAACACCATATATTTT. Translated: CASSLSYRVGGNTIYF.

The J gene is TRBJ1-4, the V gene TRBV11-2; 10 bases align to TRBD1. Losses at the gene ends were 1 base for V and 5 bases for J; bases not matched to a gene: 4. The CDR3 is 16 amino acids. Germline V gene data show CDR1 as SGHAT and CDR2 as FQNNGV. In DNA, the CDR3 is TGTGCCAGCAGCTTAGGGACAGGGGGAAGAAATGAAAAACTGTTTTTT. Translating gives CASSLGTGGRNEKLFF.

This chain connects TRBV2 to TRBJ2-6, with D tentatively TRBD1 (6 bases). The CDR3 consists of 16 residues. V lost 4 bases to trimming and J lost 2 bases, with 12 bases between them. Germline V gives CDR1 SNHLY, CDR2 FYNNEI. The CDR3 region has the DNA TGTGCCAGCAGTGTCCCTAGGACAGCTGGGGCCAACGTCCTGACTTTC. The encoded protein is CASSVPRTAGANVLTF.

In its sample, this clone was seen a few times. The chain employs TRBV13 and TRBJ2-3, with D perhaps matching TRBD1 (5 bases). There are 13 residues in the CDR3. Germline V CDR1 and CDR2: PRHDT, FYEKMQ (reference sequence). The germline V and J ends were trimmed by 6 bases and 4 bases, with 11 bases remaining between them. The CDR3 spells CASRGRRSDTQYF. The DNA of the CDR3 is TGTGCCAGCAGGGGGCGGCGTTCAGATACGCAGTATTTT.

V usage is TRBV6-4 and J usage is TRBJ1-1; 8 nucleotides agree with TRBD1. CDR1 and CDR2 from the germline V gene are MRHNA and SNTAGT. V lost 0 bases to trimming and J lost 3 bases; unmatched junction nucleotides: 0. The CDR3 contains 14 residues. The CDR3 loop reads CASSDSDRDTEAFF. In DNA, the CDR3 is TGTGCCAGCAGTGACTCGGACAGGGACACTGAAGCTTTCTTT.

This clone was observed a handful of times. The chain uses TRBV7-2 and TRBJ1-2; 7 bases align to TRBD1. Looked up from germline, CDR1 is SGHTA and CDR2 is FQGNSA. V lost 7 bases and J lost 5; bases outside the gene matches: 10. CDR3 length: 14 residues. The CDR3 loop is CASTKPGQRYGYTF. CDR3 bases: TGTGCCAGCACCAAACCGGGACAGAGGTATGGCTACACCTTC.

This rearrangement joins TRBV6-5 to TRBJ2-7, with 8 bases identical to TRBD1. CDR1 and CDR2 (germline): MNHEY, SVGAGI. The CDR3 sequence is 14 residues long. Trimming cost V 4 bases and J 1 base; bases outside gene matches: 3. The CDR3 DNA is TGTGCCAGCAGTTGGGACAGGTCTTCCTACGAGCAGTACTTC. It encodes CASSWDRSSYEQYF.

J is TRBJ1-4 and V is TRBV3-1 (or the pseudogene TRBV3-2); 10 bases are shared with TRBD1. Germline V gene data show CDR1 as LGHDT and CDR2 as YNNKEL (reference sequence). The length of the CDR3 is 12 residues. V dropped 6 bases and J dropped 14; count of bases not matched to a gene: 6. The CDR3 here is CASSDRDRGLFF. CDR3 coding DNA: TGTGCCAGCAGTGACCGGGACAGGGGTCTGTTTTTT.

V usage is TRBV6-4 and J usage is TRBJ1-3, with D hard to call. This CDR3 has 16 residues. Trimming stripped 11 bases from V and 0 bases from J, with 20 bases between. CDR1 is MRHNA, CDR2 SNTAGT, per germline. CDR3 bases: TGTGCCGTCCAACCGGGAAGGAAAAGCTCTGGAAACACCATATATTTT. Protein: CAVQPGRKSSGNTIYF.

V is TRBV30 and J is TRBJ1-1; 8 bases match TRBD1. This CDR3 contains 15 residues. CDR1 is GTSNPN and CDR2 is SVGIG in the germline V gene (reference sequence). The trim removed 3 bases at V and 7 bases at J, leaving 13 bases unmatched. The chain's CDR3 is CAWRTGAPRAGEAFF. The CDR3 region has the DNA TGTGCCTGGAGGACAGGGGCCCCTCGAGCGGGTGAAGCTTTCTTT.

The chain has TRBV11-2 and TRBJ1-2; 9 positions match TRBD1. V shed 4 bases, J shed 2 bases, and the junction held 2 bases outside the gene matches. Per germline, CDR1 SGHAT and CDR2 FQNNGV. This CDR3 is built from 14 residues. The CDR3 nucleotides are TGTGCCAGCAGCTCCGGGACAGGGAACTATGGCTACACCTTC. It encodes CASSSGTGNYGYTF.

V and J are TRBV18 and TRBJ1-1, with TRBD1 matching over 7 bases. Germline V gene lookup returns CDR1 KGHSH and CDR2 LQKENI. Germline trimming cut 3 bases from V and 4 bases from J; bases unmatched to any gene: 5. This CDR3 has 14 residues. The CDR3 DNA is TGTGCCAGCTCACCCGGACAGGTGGTCACTGAAGCTTTCTTT. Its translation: CASSPGQVVTEAFF.

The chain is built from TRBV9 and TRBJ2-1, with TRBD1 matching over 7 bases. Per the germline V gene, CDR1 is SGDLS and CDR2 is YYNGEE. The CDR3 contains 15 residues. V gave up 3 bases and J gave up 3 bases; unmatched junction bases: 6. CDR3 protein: CASSGTGAGYNEQFF. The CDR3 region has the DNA TGTGCCAGCAGCGGTACAGGGGCGGGCTACAATGAGCAGTTCTTC.

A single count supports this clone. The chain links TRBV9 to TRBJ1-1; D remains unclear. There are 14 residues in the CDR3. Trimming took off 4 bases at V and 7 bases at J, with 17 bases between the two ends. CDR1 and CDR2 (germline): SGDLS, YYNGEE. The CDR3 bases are TGTGCCAGCAGCTCTGGGAGTGGTCTAGGTGAAGCTTTCTTT. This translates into CASSSGSGLGEAFF.

The CDR3 reads CASSQLTEAFF. The CDR3 bases are TGTGCCAGCAGTCAACTGACTGAAGCTTTCTTT. This chain joins TRBV12-3 or TRBV12-4 and TRBJ1-1; no definite D call. CDR3 length equals 11 residues. V dropped 5 bases and J dropped 5 bases, with 6 bases sitting between them.

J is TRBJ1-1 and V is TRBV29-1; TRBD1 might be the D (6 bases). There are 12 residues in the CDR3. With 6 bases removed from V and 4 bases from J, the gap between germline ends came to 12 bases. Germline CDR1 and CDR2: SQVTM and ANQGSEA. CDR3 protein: CSVVKGVTEAFF. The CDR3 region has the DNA TGCAGCGTGGTAAAGGGGGTCACTGAAGCTTTCTTT.

In DNA form, the CDR3 reads TGTGCCAGCAGCCCTACCGGGACAATAAGCGAGCAGTACTTC. Amino acids: CASSPTGTISEQYF. V usage is TRBV5-4 and J usage is TRBJ2-7, with a possible D match to TRBD1 (6 bases). This CDR3 contains 14 residues. Per the germline V gene, CDR1 is SGHNT and CDR2 is YYREEE (reference sequence). Trimming shortened V by 4 bases and J by 6 bases, and 17 bases separated the two germline ends. Filled out from reference TRBV5-4 and TRBJ2-7, the complete variable domain reads ETGVTQSPTHLIKTRGQQVTLRCSSQSGHNTVSWYQQALGQGPQFIFQYYREEENGRGNFPPRFSGLQFPNYSSELNVNALELDDSALYLCASSPTGTISEQYFGPGTRLTVT.

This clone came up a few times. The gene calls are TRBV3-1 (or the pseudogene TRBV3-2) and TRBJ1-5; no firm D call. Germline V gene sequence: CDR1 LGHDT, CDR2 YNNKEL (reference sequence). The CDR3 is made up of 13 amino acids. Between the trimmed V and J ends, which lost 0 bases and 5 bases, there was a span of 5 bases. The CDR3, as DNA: TGTGCCAGCAGCCAAGATCGGGATCAGCCCCAGCATTTT. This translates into CASSQDRDQPQHF.

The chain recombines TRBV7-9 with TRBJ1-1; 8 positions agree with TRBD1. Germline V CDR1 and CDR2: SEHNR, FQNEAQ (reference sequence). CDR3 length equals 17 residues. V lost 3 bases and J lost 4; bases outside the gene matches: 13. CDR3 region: CASSFLRGTGGVTEAFF. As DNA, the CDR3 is TGTGCCAGCAGCTTCCTTAGGGGGACAGGTGGGGTCACTGAAGCTTTCTTT.

This chain's CDR3 is CASSPRRGDRGDQPQHF. DNA of the CDR3: TGTGCCAGCTCACCACGACGCGGGGACAGGGGGGATCAGCCCCAGCATTTT. The chain joins TRBV18 to TRBJ1-5; 11 positions agree with TRBD1. Germline V gene data show CDR1 as KGHSH and CDR2 as LQKENI. Unmatched junction bases numbered 7, after V lost 1 base and J lost 5 bases. This CDR3 has 17 residues.

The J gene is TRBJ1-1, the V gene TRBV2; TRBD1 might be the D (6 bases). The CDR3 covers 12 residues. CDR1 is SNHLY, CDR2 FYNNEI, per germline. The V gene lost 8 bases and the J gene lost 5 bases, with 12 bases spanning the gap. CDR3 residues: CASLQGLTEAFF. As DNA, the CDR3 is TGTGCCAGCTTACAGGGACTAACTGAAGCTTTCTTT.